This T cell receptor (beta chain) comes out of a study of OX40 agonist ivuxolimab in advanced cancers. Only in-frame clones appear in the TCRdb table, and some are missing; sequencing was by immunoSEQ multiplex PCR. Among about 71,000 clones listed, around 94% were seen once. The sample consisted of CD4+ or CD8+ T cells sorted from blood, taken in a trial of the OX40 agonist ivuxolimab. This receptor was obtained from an adult with an advanced solid tumor such as melanoma, head and neck, liver or kidney cancer.

Here the CDR3 reads CASSLGGPEAFF. The CDR3 coding sequence is TGTGCCAGCAGCTTAGGGGGACCCGAAGCTTTCTTT. V usage is TRBV11-2 and J usage is TRBJ1-1; possibly TRBD1 for D (5 bases). The CDR3 length is 12 residues. Germline CDR1 is SGHAT and CDR2 is FQNNGV. V lost 1 base and J 8 bases, leaving 8 bases between the germline ends.